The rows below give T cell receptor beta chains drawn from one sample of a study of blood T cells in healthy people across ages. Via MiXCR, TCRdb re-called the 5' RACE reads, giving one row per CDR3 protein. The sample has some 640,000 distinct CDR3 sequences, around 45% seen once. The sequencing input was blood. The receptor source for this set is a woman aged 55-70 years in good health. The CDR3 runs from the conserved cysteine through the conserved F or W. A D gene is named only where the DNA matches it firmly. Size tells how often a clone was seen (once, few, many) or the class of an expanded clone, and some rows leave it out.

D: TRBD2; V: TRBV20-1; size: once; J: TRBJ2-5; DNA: TGCCGGGCGGGGGAGCAGTACTTC; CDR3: CRAGEQYF
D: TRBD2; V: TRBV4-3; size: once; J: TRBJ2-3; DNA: TGCGCCAGCAGCCAAGATCTAGCGGGAATGGGAGATACGCAGTATTTT; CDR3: CASSQDLAGMGDTQYF
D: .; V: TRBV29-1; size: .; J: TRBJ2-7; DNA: TGCGGCGTTGATTTCGGAGACAGAGCCTACGAGCAGTACTTC; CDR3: CGVDFGDRAYEQYF
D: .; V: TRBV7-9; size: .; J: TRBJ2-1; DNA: TGTGCCAGCAGCTTTCTCGGGGCGGCCTCCAATGAGCAGTTCTTC; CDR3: CASSFLGAASNEQFF
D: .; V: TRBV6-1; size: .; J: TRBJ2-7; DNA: TGTGCCAGCAGTGAAACGGCAGGGGACTCCTACGAGCAGTACTTC; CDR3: CASSETAGDSYEQYF
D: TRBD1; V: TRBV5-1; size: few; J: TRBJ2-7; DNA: TGCGCCAGCAGCATAGGACAGGTCTCCTACGAGCAGTACTTC; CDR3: CASSIGQVSYEQYF
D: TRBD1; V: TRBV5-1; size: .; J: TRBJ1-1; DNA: TGCTCCAGCAGCTTGCAGGGGGCCGCTGAAGCTTTCTTT; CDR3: CSSSLQGAAEAFF
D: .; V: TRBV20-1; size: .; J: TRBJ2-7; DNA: TGCAGTGCTGGCTCCGAGCAGTACTTC; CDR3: CSAGSEQYF
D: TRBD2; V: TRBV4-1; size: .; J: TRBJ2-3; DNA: TGCGCCAGCAGCCAGCTAGCGGGAGGAGCTGGAACAGATACGCAGTATTTT; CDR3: CASSQLAGGAGTDTQYF
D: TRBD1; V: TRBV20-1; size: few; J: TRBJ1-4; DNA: TGCAGTGCTCGGACAGGGCCTAATGAAAAACTGTTTTTT; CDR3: CSARTGPNEKLFF
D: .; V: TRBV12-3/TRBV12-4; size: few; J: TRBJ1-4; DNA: TGTGCCAGCAGTTTATTCAATGGACATGGGGCCCAAAAACTGTTTTTT; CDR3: CASSLFNGHGAQKLFF
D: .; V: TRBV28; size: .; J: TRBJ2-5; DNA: TGTGCCAGCAGTTTTGCCTTCCGGGACCAAGAGACCCAGTACTTC; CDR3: CASSFAFRDQETQYF
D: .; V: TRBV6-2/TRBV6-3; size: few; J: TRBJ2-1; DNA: TGTGCCAGCAGTCGCCGTTTGTTGGCGTACAATGAGCAGTTCTTC; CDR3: CASSRRLLAYNEQFF
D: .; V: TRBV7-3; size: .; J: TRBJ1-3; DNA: TGTGCCAGCAGCCCCTGGGGGGCCACCTCTGGAAACACCATATATTTT; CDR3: CASSPWGATSGNTIYF
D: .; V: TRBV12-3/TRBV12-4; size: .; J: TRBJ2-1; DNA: TGTGCCAGCAGTCCCAGGGGAGGGAGGGCCTACAATGAGCAGTTCTTC; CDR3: CASSPRGGRAYNEQFF
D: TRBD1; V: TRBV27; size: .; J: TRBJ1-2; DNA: TGTGCCACCAGTTTATCGGACAGGGGCCGAAACTATGGCTACACCTTC; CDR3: CATSLSDRGRNYGYTF
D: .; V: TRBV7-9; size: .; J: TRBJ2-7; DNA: TGTGCCAGCAGCTTAGCCCAATCCCACTCCTACGAGCAGTACTTC; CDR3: CASSLAQSHSYEQYF
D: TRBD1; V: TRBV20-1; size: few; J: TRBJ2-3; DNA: TGCAGTGCTAGACCAGGGACAGAAGATACGCAGTATTTT; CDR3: CSARPGTEDTQYF
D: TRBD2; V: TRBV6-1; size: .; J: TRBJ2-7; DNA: TGTGCCAGCACCTCACCGGGACTAGTATTGTACGAGCAGTACTTC; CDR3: CASTSPGLVLYEQYF
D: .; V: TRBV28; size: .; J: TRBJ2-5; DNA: TGTGCCAGCAGTTTTGGGTCGGAACTACGAGTGCAGTACTTC; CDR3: CASSFGSELRVQYF
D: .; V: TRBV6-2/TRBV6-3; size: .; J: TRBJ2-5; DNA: TGTGCCAGCAGTTGGGACCCTTTTCAAGAGACCCAGTACTTC; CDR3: CASSWDPFQETQYF
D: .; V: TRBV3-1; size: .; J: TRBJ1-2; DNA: TGTGCCAGCAGCCACCTGGCGGGTGACCATGGCTACACCTTC; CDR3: CASSHLAGDHGYTF
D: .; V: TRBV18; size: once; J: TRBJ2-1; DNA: TGTGCCAGCCCTCCGGGACCCATAAATACCTACAATGGGCAGTTCTTC; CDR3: CASPPGPINTYNGQFF
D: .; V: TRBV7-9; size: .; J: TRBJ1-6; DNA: TGTGCCAACAGCTGGCAGGGTAATTCACCCCTCCACTTT; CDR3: CANSWQGNSPLHF
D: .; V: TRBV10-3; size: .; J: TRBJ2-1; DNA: TGTGCCATCAGTGGTAGGACAGTCTCCTACAATGAGCAGTTCTTC; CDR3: CAISGRTVSYNEQFF
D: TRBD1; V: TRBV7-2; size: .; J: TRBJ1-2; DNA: TGTGCCATCACCGCCGGGACAGACTATGGCTACACCTTC; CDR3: CAITAGTDYGYTF
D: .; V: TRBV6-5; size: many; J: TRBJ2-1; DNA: TGTGCCAGCAGTAATCTCTGGCGGAATGAGCAGTTCTTC; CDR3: CASSNLWRNEQFF
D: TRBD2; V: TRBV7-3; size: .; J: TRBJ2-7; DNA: TGTGCCAGCAGCTCCCGTCGGGAGGAGGAGCAGTACTTC; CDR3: CASSSRREEEQYF
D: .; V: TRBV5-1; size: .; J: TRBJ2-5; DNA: TGCGCCAGCAGCGCTCTGGGGGGGACCCAGTACTTC; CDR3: CASSALGGTQYF
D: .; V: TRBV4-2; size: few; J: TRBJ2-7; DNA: TGTGCCAGCAGCCAAGGGGTCGGAACAGGGAGGGAGATTTACGAGCAGTACTTC; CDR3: CASSQGVGTGREIYEQYF
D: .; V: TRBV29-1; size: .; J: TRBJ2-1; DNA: TGCAGCGTTTTGGGGGGGCGCTCCTACAATGAGCAGTTCTTC; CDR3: CSVLGGRSYNEQFF
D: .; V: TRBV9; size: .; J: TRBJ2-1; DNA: TGTGCCAGCAGCGACTCAATGCTGGTGGGGGGCGCGAAGTTCTTC; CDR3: CASSDSMLVGGAKFF
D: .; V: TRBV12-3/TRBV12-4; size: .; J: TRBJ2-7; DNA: TGTGCCAGCAGTTTAGAGGCCTTCTCCTACGAGCAGTACTTC; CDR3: CASSLEAFSYEQYF
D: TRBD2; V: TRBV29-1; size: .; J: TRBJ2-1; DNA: TGCAGCGTTGGAGGTGGGAGGGCCGCTGAGCAGTTCTTC; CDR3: CSVGGGRAAEQFF
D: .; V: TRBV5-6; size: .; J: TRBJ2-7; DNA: TGTGCCAGCAGCCCCAAGGGCGGGACCTACGAGCAGTACTTC; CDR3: CASSPKGGTYEQYF
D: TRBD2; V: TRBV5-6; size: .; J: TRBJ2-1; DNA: TGTGCCAGCAGCCCCAGCGGGAGAAAGCAGTTCTTC; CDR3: CASSPSGRKQFF
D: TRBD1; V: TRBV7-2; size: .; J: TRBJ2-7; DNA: TGTGCCAGCAGCTACAGACAGGGACCCTCCTACGAGCAGTACTTC; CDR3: CASSYRQGPSYEQYF
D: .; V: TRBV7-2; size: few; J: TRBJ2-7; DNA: TGTGCCAGCAGCTTGGACTGGAACTCCTACGAGCAGTACTTC; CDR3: CASSLDWNSYEQYF
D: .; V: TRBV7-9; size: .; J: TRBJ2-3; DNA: TGTGCCAGCACCTCGGAGGGGGGATCTACAGATACGCAGTATTTT; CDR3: CASTSEGGSTDTQYF
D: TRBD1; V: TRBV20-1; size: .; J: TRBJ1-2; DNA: TGCAGTGCTGCTGGGACAGGGGCTAACTATGGCTACACCTTC; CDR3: CSAAGTGANYGYTF
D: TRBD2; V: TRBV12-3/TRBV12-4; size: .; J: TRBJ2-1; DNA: TGTGCCAGCAGTTTAGCGCAGGGCGGGAGGGCCGGCAATGAGCAGTTCTTC; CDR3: CASSLAQGGRAGNEQFF
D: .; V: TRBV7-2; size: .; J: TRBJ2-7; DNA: TGTGCCAGCAGCTTAGCGGAAACAGGGATTCCCTACGAGCAGTACTTC; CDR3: CASSLAETGIPYEQYF